This T cell receptor (beta chain) is drawn from a study of cytomegalovirus exposure and HLA in healthy donors. This clone was observed a few times. Antigen: not known. PCR involved 60 Vbeta and 13 Jbeta primers. The data were produced by immunoSEQ multiplex PCR, yet TCRdb's version contains in-frame clones alone and is incomplete. The data contain around 110,000 clones, 65% to 80% of them singletons. V dropped 1 base and J dropped 5 bases, with 14 bases sitting between them. The CDR3 length is 16 residues. CDR1 and CDR2 (germline): SGHDN, FVKESK. The study, taken as a whole, reports: Cytomegalovirus association was listed for about 150 TCR beta chains.

This chain connects TRBV14 to TRBJ1-4; D perhaps matches TRBD1 (5 bases). The sequence derives from a man in his sixties in good health and CMV-seronegative. Input material: PBMCs. CDR3 coding DNA: TGTGCCAGCAGCCAAGCGTGGGAACGACAGAATGAAAAACTGTTTTTT. Translating gives CASSQAWERQNEKLFF.